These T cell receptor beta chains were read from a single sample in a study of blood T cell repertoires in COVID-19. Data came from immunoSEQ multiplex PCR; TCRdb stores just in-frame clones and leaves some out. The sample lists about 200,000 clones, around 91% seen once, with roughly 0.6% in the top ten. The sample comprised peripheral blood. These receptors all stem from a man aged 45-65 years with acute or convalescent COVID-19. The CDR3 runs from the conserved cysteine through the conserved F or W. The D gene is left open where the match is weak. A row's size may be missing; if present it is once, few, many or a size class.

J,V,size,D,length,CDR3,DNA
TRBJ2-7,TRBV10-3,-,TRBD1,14,CAISDLTGEGEQYF,TGTGCCATCAGTGATTTAACAGGGGAAGGTGAGCAGTACTTC
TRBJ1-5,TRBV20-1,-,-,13,CSASGHSNQPQHF,TGCAGTGCTAGTGGTCATAGCAATCAGCCCCAGCATTTT
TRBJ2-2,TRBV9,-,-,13,CASSVTLTGELFF,TGTGCCAGCAGCGTCACCCTAACCGGGGAGCTGTTTTTT
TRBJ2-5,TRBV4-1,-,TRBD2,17,CASSQRQVSGSGETQYF,TGCGCCAGCAGCCAACGACAGGTCAGCGGGAGCGGAGAGACCCAGTACTTC
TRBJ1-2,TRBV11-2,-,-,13,CASSPKPEGGYTF,TGTGCCAGCAGCCCTAAACCCGAGGGTGGCTACACCTTC
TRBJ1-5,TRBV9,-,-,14,CASSVGASYQPQHF,TGTGCCAGCAGCGTAGGGGCGTCTTATCAGCCCCAGCATTTT
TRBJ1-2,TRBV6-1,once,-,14,CASSDAGSHYGYTF,TGTGCCAGCAGTGATGCGGGGTCTCACTATGGCTACACCTTC
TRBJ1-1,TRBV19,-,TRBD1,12,CASLDRSTEAFF,TGTGCCAGCCTGGACAGGTCCACTGAAGCTTTCTTT
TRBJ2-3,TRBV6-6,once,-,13,CASSSIGRDTQYF,TGTGCCAGCAGTTCAATAGGGAGGGATACGCAGTATTTT
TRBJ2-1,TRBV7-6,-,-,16,CASSLPREGGYNEQFF,TGTGCCAGCAGCTTACCAAGGGAGGGGGGCTACAATGAGCAGTTCTTC
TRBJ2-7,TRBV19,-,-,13,CASSSQGIDEQYF,TGTGCCAGTAGTTCCCAGGGAATCGACGAGCAGTACTTC
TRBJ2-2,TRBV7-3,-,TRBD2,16,CASSSGLAGGAGELFF,TGTGCCAGCAGCTCGGGACTAGCGGGAGGGGCCGGGGAGCTGTTTTTT
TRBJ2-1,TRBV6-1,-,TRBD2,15,CAVQSTLAGGNEQFF,TGTGCCGTCCAGTCAACCCTAGCGGGAGGAAATGAGCAGTTCTTC
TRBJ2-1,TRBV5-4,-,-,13,CASSLIGANEQFF,TGTGCCAGCAGCTTGATAGGGGCCAATGAGCAGTTCTTC
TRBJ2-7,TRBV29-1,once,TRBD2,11,CSFARGGEQYF,TGCAGCTTTGCACGGGGGGGCGAGCAGTACTTC
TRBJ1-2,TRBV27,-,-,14,CASSLAWGRFGYTF,TGTGCCAGCAGTTTAGCCTGGGGGCGCTTTGGCTACACCTTC
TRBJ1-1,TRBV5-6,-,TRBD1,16,CASNPFMRTGGTEAFF,TGTGCCAGCAACCCTTTCATGCGGACAGGGGGCACTGAAGCTTTCTTT
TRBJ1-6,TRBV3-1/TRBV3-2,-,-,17,CASSQEGGTSYNSPLHF,TGTGCCAGCAGCCAAGAAGGGGGAACTTCCTATAATTCACCCCTCCACTTT
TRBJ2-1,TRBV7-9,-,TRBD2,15,CASSLGTSVHNEQFF,TGTGCCAGCAGCTTAGGGACTAGCGTGCACAATGAGCAGTTCTTC
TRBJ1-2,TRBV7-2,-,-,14,CASSHVRGPYGYTF,TGTGCCAGCAGCCACGTTAGGGGCCCCTATGGCTACACCTTC
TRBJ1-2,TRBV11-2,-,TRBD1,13,CASSYGTAYGYTF,TGTGCCAGCAGCTACGGGACAGCCTATGGCTACACCTTC
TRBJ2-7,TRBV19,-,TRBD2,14,CASSSWTSGYEQYF,TGTGCCAGTAGTAGTTGGACTAGCGGCTACGAGCAGTACTTC
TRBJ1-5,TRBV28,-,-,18,CASSLLRRRGQYNQPQHF,TGTGCCAGCAGTTTATTACGGCGCAGGGGACAATACAATCAGCCCCAGCATTTT
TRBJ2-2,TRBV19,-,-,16,CASSLRTVAGTGELFF,TGTGCCAGTAGTCTACGGACAGTAGCGGGCACCGGGGAGCTGTTTTTT
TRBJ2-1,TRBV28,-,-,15,CASSFTGRPAYRQFF,TGTGCCAGCAGTTTTACAGGCCGCCCAGCTTATAGGCAGTTCTTC
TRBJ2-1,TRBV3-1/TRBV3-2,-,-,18,CASSQNQWGVGSYNEQFF,TGTGCCAGCAGCCAAAACCAATGGGGGGTGGGCTCCTACAATGAGCAGTTCTTC
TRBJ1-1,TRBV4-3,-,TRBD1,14,CASSKNRGGTEAFF,TGCGCCAGCAGCAAAAACAGGGGAGGCACTGAAGCTTTCTTT
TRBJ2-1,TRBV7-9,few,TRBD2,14,CASTLAGVANEQFF,TGTGCCAGCACTCTAGCGGGAGTAGCCAATGAGCAGTTCTTC
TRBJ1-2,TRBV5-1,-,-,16,CASSVSGTSPFNGYTF,TGCGCCAGCAGCGTAAGCGGGACCAGCCCTTTCAATGGCTACACCTTC
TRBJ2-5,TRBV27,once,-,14,CASSGTLGQGTQYF,TGTGCCAGCAGTGGCACCCTAGGGCAGGGGACCCAGTACTTC
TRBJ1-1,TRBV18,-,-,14,CASSPEGGNTEAFF,TGTGCCAGCTCACCAGAGGGTGGGAACACTGAAGCTTTCTTT
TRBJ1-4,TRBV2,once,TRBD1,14,CASSGTGSGEKLFF,TGTGCCAGCAGTGGGACAGGGTCTGGCGAAAAACTGTTTTTT
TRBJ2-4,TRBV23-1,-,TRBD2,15,CASRGGCVAKNIQYF,TGCGCCAGCAGGGGAGGGTGCGTAGCCAAAAACATTCAGTACTTC
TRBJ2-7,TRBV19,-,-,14,CASSMSARSYEQYF,TGTGCCAGTAGTATGAGTGCTCGCTCCTACGAGCAGTACTTC
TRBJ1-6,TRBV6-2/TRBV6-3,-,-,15,CASSQAGGRNSPLHF,TGTGCCAGCAGCCAGGCGGGGGGCCGGAATTCACCCCTCCACTTT
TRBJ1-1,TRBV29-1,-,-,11,CSAEVGREAFF,TGCAGCGCAGAAGTTGGCAGAGAAGCTTTCTTT
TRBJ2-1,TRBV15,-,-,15,CATSRGARRYNEQFF,TGTGCCACCAGCCGGGGGGCCAGGAGATACAATGAGCAGTTCTTC
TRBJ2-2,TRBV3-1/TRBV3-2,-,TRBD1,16,CASSMGTGINTGELFF,TGTGCCAGCAGCATGGGGACAGGGATTAACACCGGGGAGCTGTTTTTT
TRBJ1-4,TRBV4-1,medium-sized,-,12,CASSHIDEKLFF,TGCGCCAGCAGCCATATTGATGAAAAACTGTTTTTT
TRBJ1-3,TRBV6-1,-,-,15,CASSEIEGTGNTIYF,TGTGCCAGCAGTGAAATAGAGGGTACTGGAAACACCATATATTTT
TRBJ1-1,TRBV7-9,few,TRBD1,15,CASSSRTGRNTEAFF,TGTGCCAGCAGCTCAAGGACAGGGAGGAACACTGAAGCTTTCTTT
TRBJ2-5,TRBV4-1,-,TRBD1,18,CASSQVGTAIILQETQYF,TGCGCCAGCAGCCAAGTGGGGACAGCAATCATTCTCCAAGAGACCCAGTACTTC
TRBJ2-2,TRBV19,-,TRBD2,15,CASTSGGGSVGELFF,TGTGCCAGTACCTCTGGCGGGGGTAGTGTCGGGGAGCTGTTTTTT
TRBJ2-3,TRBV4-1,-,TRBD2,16,CASSQTLTGGTDTQYF,TGCGCCAGCAGCCAAACCCTGACGGGGGGGACAGATACGCAGTATTTT
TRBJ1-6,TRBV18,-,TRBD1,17,CASSPPGTGGRWSPLHF,TGTGCCAGCTCACCACCAGGGACAGGGGGGAGGTGGTCACCCCTCCACTTT
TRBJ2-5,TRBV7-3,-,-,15,CASSIGAGTQETQYF,TGTGCCAGCAGCATCGGGGCGGGGACCCAAGAGACCCAGTACTTC
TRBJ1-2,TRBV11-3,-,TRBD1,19,CASSSGRPPRDSSNYGYTF,TGTGCCAGCAGCTCGGGGCGTCCCCCGAGGGACAGTTCTAACTATGGCTACACCTTC
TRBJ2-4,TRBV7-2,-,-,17,CASSLAASSTAKNIQYF,TGTGCCAGCAGCTTAGCGGCTAGCTCAACAGCCAAAAACATTCAGTACTTC
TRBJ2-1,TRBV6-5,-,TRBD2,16,CASSSQLAGVGDEQFF,TGTGCCAGCAGTTCCCAACTAGCGGGAGTGGGCGATGAGCAGTTCTTC
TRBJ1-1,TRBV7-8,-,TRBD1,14,CASSTLTGTTEAFF,TGTGCCAGCAGCACCCTGACAGGGACCACTGAAGCTTTCTTT
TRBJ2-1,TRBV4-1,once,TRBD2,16,CASSRLSGGLYNEQFF,TGCGCCAGCAGCCGACTTAGCGGGGGGCTATACAATGAGCAGTTCTTC
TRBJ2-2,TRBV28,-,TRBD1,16,CASSPPKGAGTGELFF,TGTGCCAGCAGTCCCCCCAAGGGGGCTGGCACCGGGGAGCTGTTTTTT
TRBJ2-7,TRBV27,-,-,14,CASSWTTSSYEQYF,TGTGCCAGCAGTTGGACTACAAGCTCCTACGAGCAGTACTTC
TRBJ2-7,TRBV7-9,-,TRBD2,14,CASSYQREYHEQYF,TGTGCCAGCAGCTACCAGCGGGAGTACCACGAGCAGTACTTC
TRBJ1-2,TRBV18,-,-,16,CASSPLEVSGVGGYTF,TGTGCCAGCTCACCCCTTGAGGTGTCCGGGGTTGGTGGCTACACCTTC
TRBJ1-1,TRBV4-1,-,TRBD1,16,CASSRSPGQGNTEAFF,TGCGCCAGCAGCCGATCCCCGGGACAGGGTAACACTGAAGCTTTCTTT
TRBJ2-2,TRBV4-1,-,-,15,CASSLLAENTGELFF,TGCGCCAGCAGCCTGCTAGCAGAAAACACCGGGGAGCTGTTTTTT
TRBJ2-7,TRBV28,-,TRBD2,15,CASREAGLGTYEQYF,TGTGCCAGCAGGGAAGCGGGATTAGGGACCTACGAGCAGTACTTC
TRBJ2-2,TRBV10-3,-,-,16,CAISVGADLSFGELFF,TGTGCCATCAGTGTTGGGGCGGACCTGAGCTTTGGGGAGCTGTTTTTT